This TCR beta chain was sequenced during a study of PD-1 blockade in classical Hodgkin lymphoma. Findings and caveats of the study: Although disease activity or prior therapy may be involved, causes of the repertoire differences remain undefined. Only CD4+ TCR diversity, not CD8+, had risen significantly by C4D1.

This CDR3 contains 17 residues. Losses at the gene ends were 1 base for V and 5 bases for J; bases not matched to a gene: 10. Germline lookup yields CDR1 SEHNR and CDR2 FQNEAQ (reference sequence). Repertoires were generated with immunoSEQ multiplex PCR, while TCRdb's copy carries only in-frame clones and drops some. The sample records over 50,000 clones, 70% to 90% being singletons. Sample time point: cycle 4 day 1 (C4D1), after five to seven weeks of nivolumab. All trial patients relapsed after autologous stem cell transplantation. Responses achieved at best were complete response, partial response or progressive disease. On this clone itself: Its antigen is currently unknown.

The J gene is TRBJ1-2, the V gene TRBV7-9; TRBD1 matches at 10 bases. The source of this sequence is a human donor with classical Hodgkin lymphoma. The sample was peripheral blood mononuclear cells (PBMCs), taken before the fourth cycle of nivolumab. The CDR3 DNA sequence: TGTGCCAGCAGCTTAGACGCGGGACAGGGGAGACCTTATGGCTACACCTTC. Amino acid sequence: CASSLDAGQGRPYGYTF.